This TCR beta chain came from a study of blood T cell repertoires in COVID-19. Study at large: COVID-19 samples from acute and convalescent phases originated in the United States, Italy and Spain.

TCRdb keeps only in-frame clones here, not all; method: immunoSEQ multiplex PCR. The table shows approximately 120,000 clones, with around 88% occurring only once. This sequence was found in a woman aged 50 to 65 who had recovered from COVID-19. Sequences were obtained from peripheral blood.

Written as DNA, the CDR3 is TGTGCCAGCTCTTCTGGACAGCGCGGTGAGGGCTACACCTTC. Protein product: CASSSGQRGEGYTF. The chain employs TRBV18 and TRBJ1-2; possible D gene TRBD1, 6 bases. Trimming shortened V by 6 bases and J by 8 bases, and 19 bases separated the two germline ends. This CDR3 has 14 residues. CDR1 and CDR2 (germline): KGHSH, LQKENI.